This TCR beta chain was captured in a study of T cells expressing NK-cell markers. TCRdb derives one entry per CDR3 protein from the 5' RACE reads, leaving out DNA. The sample shows about 410,000 distinct CDR3 sequences, and around 11% sits with its ten largest clones. The sequencing sample was made of blood T cells: a sorted CD56 or NKG2C T cell subset, CD4+ or CD8+ T cells, or bulk PBMC T cells (not recorded which). The sequence derives from a woman in her forties or fifties in good health.

The CDR3 protein is CASSLIREPRNEQYF. The J gene is TRBJ2-7, the V gene TRBV28. CDR3 length equals 15 residues. Germline lookup yields CDR1 MDHEN and CDR2 SYDVKM.